This T cell receptor (beta chain) was profiled in a study of blood T cell repertoires in COVID-19. Study background: PBMCs, B-cell-depleted T cells, or T cells were the source of the cDNA or gDNA that made up the material.

Generated by immunoSEQ multiplex PCR, the TCRdb table keeps only in-frame clones and is missing some. The sample records hundreds of thousands of clones, 75% to 85% being singletons. Enrolled during active infection, Seattle patients were then followed longitudinally. Looked up from germline, CDR1 is SGHVS and CDR2 is FNYEAQ. V lost 0 bases and J 0 bases, leaving 11 bases between the germline ends. The CDR3 sequence is 16 residues long. The sample consisted of peripheral blood. This clonotype was obtained from a woman older than 75 with COVID-19, enrolled during active disease. The rearrangement links TRBV7-6 to TRBJ1-1, with D tentatively TRBD1 (6 bases). The CDR3 loop reads CASSLAPRTVNTEAFF. In nucleotides, the CDR3 is TGTGCCAGCAGCTTAGCGCCCCGGACAGTGAACACTGAAGCTTTCTTT.